This is a list of T cell receptor beta chains from one sample in a study of identical twins. TCRdb itself ran the 5' RACE reads through MiXCR, one entry per CDR3 protein. The sample includes about 240,000 distinct CDR3 sequences, more than 9% of them seen just once. The sample was memory T cells sorted from blood. These receptors were taken from a man in his forties or fifties in good health. The conserved cysteine and the conserved F or W are not part of the CDR3 here.

v_gene: TRBV5-1
j_gene: TRBJ1-4
len: 12
CDR3aa: ASSDQVRREKLF

v_gene: TRBV5-1
j_gene: TRBJ1-3
len: 14
CDR3aa: ASSPGGSLSGNTIY

v_gene: TRBV6-2/TRBV6-3
j_gene: TRBJ2-1
len: 12
CDR3aa: ASKTGGDYNEQF

v_gene: TRBV15
j_gene: TRBJ2-1
len: 15
CDR3aa: ATSRDRRGGLVEEQF

v_gene: TRBV25-1
j_gene: TRBJ2-7
len: 13
CDR3aa: ASSEWGRGHYEQY

v_gene: TRBV20-1
j_gene: TRBJ2-7
len: 13
CDR3aa: SARDLGGNSYEQY

v_gene: TRBV5-4
j_gene: TRBJ1-6
len: 14
CDR3aa: ASSLPRTGGNSPLH

v_gene: TRBV20-1
j_gene: TRBJ1-1
len: 11
CDR3aa: SARSLLNTEAF

v_gene: TRBV7-9
j_gene: TRBJ2-3
len: 13
CDR3aa: ASSGGGQRTDTQY

v_gene: TRBV5-1
j_gene: TRBJ2-1
len: 13
CDR3aa: ASSEGTSDYNEQF